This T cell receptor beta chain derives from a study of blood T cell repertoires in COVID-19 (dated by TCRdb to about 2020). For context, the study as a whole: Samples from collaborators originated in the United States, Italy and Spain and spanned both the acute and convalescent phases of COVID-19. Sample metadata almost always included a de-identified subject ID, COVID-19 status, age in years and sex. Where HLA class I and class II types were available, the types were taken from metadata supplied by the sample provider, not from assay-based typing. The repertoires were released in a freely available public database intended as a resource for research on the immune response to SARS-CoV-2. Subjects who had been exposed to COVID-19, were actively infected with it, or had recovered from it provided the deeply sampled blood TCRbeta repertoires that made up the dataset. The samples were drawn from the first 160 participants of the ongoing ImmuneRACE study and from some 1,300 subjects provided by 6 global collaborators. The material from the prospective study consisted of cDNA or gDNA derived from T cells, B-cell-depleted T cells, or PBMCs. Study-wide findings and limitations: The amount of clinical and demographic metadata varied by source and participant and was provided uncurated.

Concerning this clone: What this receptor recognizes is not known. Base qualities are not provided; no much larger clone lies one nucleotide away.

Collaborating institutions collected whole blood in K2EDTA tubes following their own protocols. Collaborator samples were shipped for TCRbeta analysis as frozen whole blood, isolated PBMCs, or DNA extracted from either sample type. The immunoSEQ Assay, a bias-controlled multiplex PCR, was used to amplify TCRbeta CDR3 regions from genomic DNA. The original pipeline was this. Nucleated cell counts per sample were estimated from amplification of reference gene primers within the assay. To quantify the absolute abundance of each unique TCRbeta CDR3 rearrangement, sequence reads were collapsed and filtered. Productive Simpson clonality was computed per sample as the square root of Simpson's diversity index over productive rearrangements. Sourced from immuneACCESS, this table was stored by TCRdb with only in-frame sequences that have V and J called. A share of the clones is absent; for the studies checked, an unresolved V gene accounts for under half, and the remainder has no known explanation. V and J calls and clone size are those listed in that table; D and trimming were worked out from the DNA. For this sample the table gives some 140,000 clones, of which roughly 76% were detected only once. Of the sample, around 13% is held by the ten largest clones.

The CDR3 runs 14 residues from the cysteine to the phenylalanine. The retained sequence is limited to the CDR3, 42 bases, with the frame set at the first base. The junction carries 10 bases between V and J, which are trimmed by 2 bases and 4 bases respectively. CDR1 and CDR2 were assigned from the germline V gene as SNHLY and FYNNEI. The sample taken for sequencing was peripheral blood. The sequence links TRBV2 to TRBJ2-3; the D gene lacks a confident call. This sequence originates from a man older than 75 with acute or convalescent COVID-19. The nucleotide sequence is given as TGTGCCAGCAGTGAAATTAGCTCCGCAGATACGCAGTATTTT. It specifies CASSEISSADTQYF.